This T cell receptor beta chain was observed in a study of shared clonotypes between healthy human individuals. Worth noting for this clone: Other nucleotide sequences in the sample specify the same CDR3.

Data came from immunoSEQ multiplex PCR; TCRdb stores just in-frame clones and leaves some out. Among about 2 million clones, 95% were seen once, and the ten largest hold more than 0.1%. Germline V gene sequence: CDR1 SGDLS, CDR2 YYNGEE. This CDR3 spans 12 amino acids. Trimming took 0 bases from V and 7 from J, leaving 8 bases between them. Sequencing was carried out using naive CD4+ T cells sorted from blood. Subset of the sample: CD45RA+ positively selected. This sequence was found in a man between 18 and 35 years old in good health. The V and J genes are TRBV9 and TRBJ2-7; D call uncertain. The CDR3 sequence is CASSVVEGEQYF. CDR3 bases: TGTGCCAGCAGCGTAGTTGAAGGGGAGCAGTACTTC.